A single sample gave rise to the 27 T cell receptor beta chains below, sequenced in a study of cytomegalovirus exposure and HLA in healthy donors. The study ran its PCR with 60 Vbeta and 13 Jbeta primers. Only in-frame clones appear in the TCRdb table, and some are missing; sequencing was by immunoSEQ multiplex PCR. The sample lists 140,000 to 150,000 clones, 80% occurring once. Sequenced sample: PBMCs. These receptors originate from a man aged 35 to 55 in good health and CMV-seronegative.

The V call is TRBV28, the J call TRBJ1-4; D is unresolved. The CDR3 is 15 amino acids. Per germline, CDR1 MDHEN and CDR2 SYDVKM. V gave up 6 bases and J gave up 6 bases, with 17 bases separating them. The CDR3 protein is CASRPTGINDEKLFF. The CDR3 DNA reads TGTGCCAGCAGGCCTACCGGGATTAATGATGAAAAACTGTTTTTT.

The gene calls are TRBV19 and TRBJ1-4, with 9 bases fitting TRBD1. Per the germline V gene, CDR1 is LNHDA and CDR2 is SQIVND (reference sequence). The CDR3 extends over 16 amino acids. V trimming: 5 bases; J trimming: 5 bases; junction bases outside the gene matches: 9. CDR3 nucleotide sequence: TGTGCCAGTAGTCCACAAACAGGGGGCGCAAATGAAAAACTGTTTTTT. Its translation is CASSPQTGGANEKLFF.

This chain connects TRBV19 to TRBJ1-6, with 7 positions matching TRBD1. The junction had 7 bases not matched to a gene; V was cut back by 5 bases and J by 9 bases. The CDR3 is made up of 14 amino acids. CDR1 is LNHDA, CDR2 SQIVND, per germline (reference sequence). The CDR3: CASSPTGVVSPLHF. CDR3 sequence (DNA): TGTGCCAGTAGTCCCACAGGGGTGGTTTCACCCCTCCACTTT.

This clone was counted a few times. The chain combines TRBV6-6 with TRBJ1-5; TRBD1 aligns across 7 bases. V shed 7 bases and J 3 bases; nucleotides not matched to a gene: 6. CDR3 length: 14 residues. Looked up from germline, CDR1 is MNHNY and CDR2 is SVGAGI (reference sequence). CDR3 nucleotides: TGTGCCAGCACCCCCGACAGGGTCAATCAGCCCCAGCATTTT. It specifies CASTPDRVNQPQHF.

The rearrangement links TRBV6-1 to TRBJ1-5; tentative D call: TRBD1 (5 bases). The CDR3 is made up of 16 amino acids. Trimming removed 2 bases at V and 0 bases at J, with 11 bases between. CDR1 and CDR2 (germline): MNHNS, SASEGT. This chain's CDR3 is CASSEKRGLSNQPQHF. The DNA for the CDR3 is TGTGCCAGCAGTGAAAAGAGGGGACTTAGCAATCAGCCCCAGCATTTT.

J is TRBJ1-2 and V is TRBV18; D possibly corresponds to TRBD1 (6 bases). This CDR3 is built from 16 residues. The ends were cut back, 3 bases at V and 2 bases at J, with 16 bases in the middle. Germline CDR1 and CDR2: KGHSH and LQKENI. CDR3: CASSPIHRDINYGYTF. The CDR3 nucleotides read TGTGCCAGCTCACCGATCCACCGGGACATAAACTATGGCTACACCTTC.

This chain connects TRBV2 to TRBJ2-3; 9 positions match TRBD2. In germline, CDR1 is SNHLY, CDR2 FYNNEI. The CDR3 loop spans 15 amino acids. V shed 5 bases and J 3 bases; nucleotides not matched to a gene: 6. The CDR3 DNA is TGTGCCAGCAGTCCGACTAGCGGCGATACAGATACGCAGTATTTT. Translation gives CASSPTSGDTDTQYF.

The gene calls are TRBV9 and TRBJ1-1; D not resolved. Germline-derived CDR1 and CDR2 are SGDLS and YYNGEE. Between the trimmed V and J ends, which lost 0 bases and 0 bases, there was a span of 9 bases. The CDR3 length is 15 residues. For the CDR3, the DNA is TGTGCCAGCAGCGTAGCCAATAGCATGAACACTGAAGCTTTCTTT. Translation gives CASSVANSMNTEAFF.

The J gene is TRBJ1-1, the V gene TRBV7-2; weak D call: TRBD1 (6 bases). Germline CDR1 and CDR2: SGHTA and FQGNSA. The CDR3 has 15 amino acids. V was trimmed by 1 base and J by 1 base, leaving 10 bases between them. CDR3 nucleotide sequence: TGTGCCAGCAGCTTAGTCGCAGGGGCGAACACTGAAGCTTTCTTT. As protein: CASSLVAGANTEAFF.

The rearrangement uses TRBV2 and TRBJ1-3, with D possibly TRBD1 on 5 matching bases. This CDR3 region has 18 residues. Trimming shortened V by 2 bases and J by 0 bases, and 17 bases separated the two germline ends. Germline V lookup: CDR1 SNHLY, CDR2 FYNNEI. The CDR3 loop is CASSEHRRGLSSGNTIYF. The DNA of the CDR3 is TGTGCCAGCAGTGAACACCGGAGGGGATTAAGCTCTGGAAACACCATATATTTT.

This clone was seen a single time. This chain links TRBV20-1 with TRBJ1-4, with TRBD1 as a possible D gene (6 bases). The CDR3 spans 11 residues. The V end was cut by 6 bases, the J end by 8 bases, with 10 bases between. Germline V CDR1 and CDR2: DFQATT, SNEGSKA (reference sequence). The DNA of the CDR3 is TGCAGTGCCCCGAGGGGGGAAAAACTGTTTTTT. Translation gives CSAPRGEKLFF.

The chain has TRBV2 and TRBJ1-6, with D possibly TRBD1 on 5 matching bases. The V gene lost 3 bases and the J gene lost 16 bases, with 22 bases spanning the gap. Germline loops: CDR1 SNHLY, CDR2 FYNNEI. This CDR3 is built from 15 residues. CDR3 nucleotides: TGTGCCAGCAGTGAGGGTAGGACACGTACGTTGAAGCTCCACTTT. Protein product: CASSEGRTRTLKLHF. The full variable domain, its missing parts supplied by reference TRBV2 and TRBJ1-6, is EPEVTQTPSHQVTQMGQEVILRCVPISNHLYFYWYRQILGQKVEFLVSFYNNEISEKSEIFDDQFSVERPDGSNFTLKIRSTKLEDSAMYFCASSEGRTRTLKLHFGNGTRLTVT.

V usage is TRBV5-4 and J usage is TRBJ2-3, with 9 bases lining up with TRBD2. Germline V gene sequence: CDR1 SGHNT, CDR2 YYREEE (reference sequence). The ends lost 4 bases at V and 4 bases at J; junction bases unmatched: 7. The CDR3 runs to 15 residues. CDR3 protein: CASSRSGGGADTQYF. The CDR3 DNA follows: TGTGCCAGCAGCCGTAGCGGGGGTGGAGCAGATACGCAGTATTTT.

Here the CDR3 reads CASSREEKTFF. Written as DNA, the CDR3 is TGCGCCAGCAGCAGGGAGGAGAAGACTTTCTTT. V gene TRBV5-1 combines with J gene TRBJ1-1; D unclear. The CDR3 consists of 11 residues. Between the trimmed V and J ends, which lost 4 bases and 12 bases, there was a span of 13 bases. Germline assignment: CDR1 SGHRS and CDR2 YFSETQ.

The rearrangement uses TRBV7-3 and TRBJ2-1; 8 bases agree with TRBD2. With V trimmed by 2 bases and J by 5 bases, 14 bases remained unmatched. The CDR3 is made up of 18 amino acids. Germline V gene lookup returns CDR1 SGHTA and CDR2 FQGTGA. The CDR3 bases are TGTGCCAGCAGCTTATTGTCTAGCGGGCCAGAAAGAAACAATGAGCAGTTCTTC. Translating gives CASSLLSSGPERNNEQFF.

The chain combines TRBV19 with TRBJ2-3, with TRBD1 matching over 10 bases. J lost 7 bases, V lost 7 bases, and 11 bases had no gene match. CDR1 is LNHDA, CDR2 SQIVND, per germline (reference sequence). CDR3 size: 15 residues. As DNA, the CDR3 is TGTGCCAGTAAGACAGGGGGCGGGAACGAGAATACGCAGTATTTT. Translated: CASKTGGGNENTQYF.

The J gene is TRBJ2-7, the V gene TRBV5-4; possible D gene TRBD2, 6 bases. This CDR3 has 14 amino acids. Germline lookup yields CDR1 SGHNT and CDR2 YYREEE (reference sequence). V lost 7 bases and J 1 base, leaving 15 bases between the germline ends. The CDR3 region is CASSEDYLSYEQYF. The CDR3 nucleotides read TGTGCCAGCTCAGAGGACTACCTATCCTACGAGCAGTACTTC.

This clone appeared a few times. CDR3: CASTRRPSGVNEQFF. The CDR3 bases are TGTGCCAGCACCCGGCGCCCTAGCGGGGTCAATGAGCAGTTCTTC. The chain is built from TRBV28 and TRBJ2-1, with 9 bases lining up with TRBD2. The junction had 10 bases not matched to a gene; V was cut back by 7 bases and J by 6 bases. This CDR3 is 15 amino acids long. Germline V gene lookup returns CDR1 MDHEN and CDR2 SYDVKM.

This chain links TRBV6-1 with TRBJ2-5, with D unresolved. The V gene lost 2 bases and the J gene lost 9 bases, with 4 bases spanning the gap. In germline, CDR1 is MNHNS, CDR2 SASEGT. This CDR3 comprises 10 residues. Here the CDR3 reads CASSELAQYF. The CDR3, as DNA: TGTGCCAGCAGTGAACTAGCCCAGTACTTC.

In this sample, this clone turned up once. The CDR3 DNA reads TGTGCCAGCGAGGGTGGCATAACTAATGAAAAACTGTTTTTT. As protein: CASEGGITNEKLFF. The chain carries TRBV6-1 and TRBJ1-4, with D uncertain. With 8 bases removed from V and 1 base from J, the gap between germline ends came to 11 bases. CDR3 length: 14 amino acids. Germline V gives CDR1 MNHNS, CDR2 SASEGT.

The V call is TRBV9, the J call TRBJ2-2; TRBD1 aligns across 8 bases. V was clipped by 3 bases and J by 0 bases; unmatched bases: 4. The CDR3 length is 16 residues. The germline V gene has CDR1 SGDLS and CDR2 YYNGEE. Here the CDR3 DNA reads TGTGCCAGCAGCGACAGGGGGGCCGCGAACACCGGGGAGCTGTTTTTT. This translates into CASSDRGAANTGELFF.

The V and J genes are TRBV6-1 and TRBJ2-3; 9 bases line up with TRBD1. Germline trimming cut 7 bases from V and 2 bases from J; bases unmatched to any gene: 4. CDR1 MNHNS and CDR2 SASEGT come from the germline V gene. The CDR3 has 14 amino acids. The CDR3 here is CASKRTGVTDTQYF. As DNA, the CDR3 is TGTGCCAGCAAGCGGACAGGGGTCACAGATACGCAGTATTTT.

This chain joins TRBV5-5 and TRBJ2-7, with D perhaps matching TRBD2 (5 bases). Germline CDR1 and CDR2: SGHKS and YYEKEE (reference sequence). The CDR3 is made up of 15 amino acids. The V gene lost 1 base and the J gene lost 3 bases, with 14 bases spanning the gap. DNA for the CDR3: TGTGCCAGCAGCTTGCGTAACTCGGGGAACTACGAGCAGTACTTC. Its translation is CASSLRNSGNYEQYF.

This rearrangement joins TRBV11-3 to TRBJ2-1, with TRBD1 matching over 7 bases. The V segment lost 4 bases and the J segment 0 bases; nucleotides outside the gene matches: 12. There are 18 residues in the CDR3. Looked up from germline, CDR1 is SGHNT and CDR2 is YENEEA. In DNA, the CDR3 is TGTGCCAGCAGCTCGGGACAGCTGATTGGGGGCTCCTACAATGAGCAGTTCTTC. This sequence encodes CASSSGQLIGGSYNEQFF. Full variable domain (remainder filled in from reference TRBV11-3 and TRBJ2-1): EAGVVQSPRYKIIEKKQPVAFWCNPISGHNTLYWYLQNLGQGPELLIRYENEEAVDDSQLPKDRFSAERLKGVDSTLKIQPAELGDSAVYLCASSSGQLIGGSYNEQFFGPGTRLTVL.

The chain employs TRBV30 and TRBJ1-1; the D gene is possibly TRBD1 (5 bases). V was clipped by 3 bases and J by 3 bases, with 11 bases between them. CDR1 is GTSNPN, CDR2 SVGIG, per germline (reference sequence). The CDR3 contains 13 residues. CDR3 sequence reads: CAWRGREDTEAFF. CDR3 nucleotide sequence: TGTGCCTGGAGGGGCAGGGAAGACACTGAAGCTTTCTTT. Full variable domain (remainder filled in from reference TRBV30 and TRBJ1-1): SQTIHQWPATLVQPVGSPLSLECTVEGTSNPNLYWYRQAAGRGLQLLFYSVGIGQISSEVPQNLSASRPQDRQFILSSKKLLLSDSGFYLCAWRGREDTEAFFGQGTRLTVV.

This clone was detected once. This rearrangement joins TRBV7-9 to TRBJ2-5; 12 nucleotides align to TRBD2. The CDR3 extends over 17 amino acids. The V gene end was trimmed by 3 bases and the J gene end by 5 bases; junction bases not matched to a gene: 10. Germline V gene lookup returns CDR1 SEHNR and CDR2 FQNEAQ (reference sequence). The CDR3 bases are TGTGCCAGCAGCTTGCCTAGCGGGGGGGCGTTCTACGAGACCCAGTACTTC. Its protein product is CASSLPSGGAFYETQYF.

The V and J genes are TRBV9 and TRBJ1-1; D is perhaps TRBD1 (6 bases). The V end was cut by 4 bases, the J end by 1 base, with 20 bases between. The CDR3 extends over 17 amino acids. Germline values: CDR1 SGDLS, CDR2 YYNGEE. CDR3 region: CASSPILGGPRNTEAFF. The CDR3 DNA reads TGTGCCAGCAGCCCTATTCTGGGGGGGCCCCGGAACACTGAAGCTTTCTTT.